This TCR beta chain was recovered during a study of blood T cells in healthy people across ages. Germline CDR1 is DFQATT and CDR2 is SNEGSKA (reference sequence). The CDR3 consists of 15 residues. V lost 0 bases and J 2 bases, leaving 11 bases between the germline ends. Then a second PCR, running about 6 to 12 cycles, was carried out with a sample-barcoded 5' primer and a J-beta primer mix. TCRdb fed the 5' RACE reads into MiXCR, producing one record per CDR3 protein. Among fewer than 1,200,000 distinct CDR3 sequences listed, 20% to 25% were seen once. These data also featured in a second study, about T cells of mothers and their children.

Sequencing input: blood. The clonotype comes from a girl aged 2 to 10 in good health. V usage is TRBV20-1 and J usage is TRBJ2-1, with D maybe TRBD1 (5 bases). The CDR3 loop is CSARDLAGTYNEQFF. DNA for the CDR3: TGCAGTGCTAGAGATTTGGCAGGGACCTACAATGAGCAGTTCTTC.